Listed below are T cell receptor beta chains from one sample, sequenced in a study of blood T cell repertoires in COVID-19. Produced via immunoSEQ multiplex PCR; TCRdb's table is partial and in-frame only. The sample has more than 300,000 clones; around 90% are singletons. Sequencing was carried out using peripheral blood. Receptor source: a young woman who had recovered from COVID-19. CDR3s include the opening cysteine and the closing phenylalanine or tryptophan. Each record gives: V gene, J gene, clone size, D gene, CDR3 protein, CDR3 DNA. The D gene is left open where the match is weak. Clone size, where shown, is once, few, many, or a class for clones that have expanded.

>TRBV2|TRBJ2-3|NA|NA
CASSDRREDTQYF
TGTGCCAGCAGTGACCGGCGGGAAGATACGCAGTATTTT
>TRBV11-3|TRBJ2-2|NA|TRBD2
CASSLDLAGLTGELFF
TGTGCCAGCAGCTTAGATCTAGCGGGCCTAACCGGGGAGCTGTTTTTT
>TRBV18|TRBJ2-1|NA|TRBD2
CASSPPGSGRAINEQFF
TGTGCCAGCTCACCACCGGGGAGCGGGAGGGCCATCAATGAGCAGTTCTTC
>TRBV7-2|TRBJ1-1|NA|TRBD1
CASSLSGTGRDTEAFF
TGTGCCAGCAGCCTAAGCGGGACAGGGAGGGACACTGAAGCTTTCTTT
>TRBV2|TRBJ2-3|NA|TRBD2
CASSEGAGGLTDTQYF
TGTGCCAGCAGTGAAGGGGCGGGAGGACTCACAGATACGCAGTATTTT
>TRBV5-6|TRBJ1-3|NA|NA
CASSLGGIGNTIYF
TGTGCCAGCAGCTTGGGAGGAATCGGAAACACCATATATTTT
>TRBV11-3|TRBJ2-1|once|TRBD2
CASSLVSGRSYNEQFF
TGTGCCAGCAGCTTAGTAAGCGGGAGGTCCTACAATGAGCAGTTCTTC
>TRBV19|TRBJ2-5|NA|NA
CASSMYRGETQYF
TGTGCCAGTAGTATGTACAGAGGGGAGACCCAGTACTTC
>TRBV27|TRBJ2-2|NA|NA
CASSPLGTGELFF
TGTGCCAGCAGTCCACTAGGCACCGGGGAGCTGTTTTTT
>TRBV2|TRBJ2-7|NA|NA
CASSRTQDPAAF
TGTGCCAGCAGTCGGACACAGGACCCCGCGGCTTTC
>TRBV2|TRBJ2-1|NA|TRBD2
CASSPPTSGDSGGYNEQFF
TGTGCCAGCAGTCCTCCGACTAGCGGGGACTCGGGGGGCTACAATGAGCAGTTCTTC